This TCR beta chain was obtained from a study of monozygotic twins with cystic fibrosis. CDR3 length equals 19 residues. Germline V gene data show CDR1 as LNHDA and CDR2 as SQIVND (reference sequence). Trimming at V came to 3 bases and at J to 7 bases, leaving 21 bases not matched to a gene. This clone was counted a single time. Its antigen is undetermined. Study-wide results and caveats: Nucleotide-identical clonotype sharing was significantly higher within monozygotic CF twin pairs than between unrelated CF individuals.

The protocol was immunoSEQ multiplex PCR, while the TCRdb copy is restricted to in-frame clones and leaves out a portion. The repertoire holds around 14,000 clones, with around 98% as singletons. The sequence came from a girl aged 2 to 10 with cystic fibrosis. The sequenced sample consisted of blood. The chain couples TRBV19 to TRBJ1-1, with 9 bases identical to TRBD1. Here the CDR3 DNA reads TGTGCCAGTAGTATCCGTGGCTGGGACAGGGCCTATCCCAACGGTGAAGCTTTCTTT. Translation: CASSIRGWDRAYPNGEAFF.